This TCR beta chain was identified during a study of circulating and synovial CD4+ cells in juvenile arthritis. The study's findings and limits: Some such blood samples were as oligoclonal as synovium.

With respect to this clone: Its antigen remains unknown.

The method was immunoSEQ multiplex PCR; TCRdb's version includes in-frame clones alone and lacks a portion of them. Of tens of thousands of clones in the sample, roughly 95% were seen once. V lost 4 bases and J lost 3; bases outside the gene matches: 3. Germline CDR1 reads SNHLY; CDR2 reads FYNNEI. This CDR3 has 15 residues. The specimen sequenced was CD4+ T cells from blood. The sequence derives from a human donor with juvenile idiopathic arthritis. The chain uses TRBV2 and TRBJ1-5; 10 nucleotides agree with TRBD1. The CDR3: CASSADRGNNQPQHF. In nucleotides, the CDR3 is TGTGCCAGCAGTGCGGACAGGGGGAACAATCAGCCCCAGCATTTT.